This T cell receptor (beta chain) was profiled in a study of vaccination and CD4 T cells after COVID-19. The Oncomine TCR Beta short-read assay was what sequenced the DNA obtained from cultured CD4+ T cells. Using its own MiXCR run on the PCR reads, TCRdb lists one record per CDR3 protein. The sample shows approximately 2,500 distinct CDR3 sequences, 18% of them seen only once. Germline V gene data show CDR1 as SNHLY and CDR2 as FYNNEI. CDR3 length: 16 amino acids. Trimming shortened V by 4 bases and J by 0 bases, and 13 bases separated the two germline ends. Treatment specified: approximately 11-day PBMC culture with coronavirus spike peptide pools or control peptides (ViraFEST assay). Unexposed donor CD4+ T cells predated the COVID-19 pandemic, collected 2011-2018. This clonotype was recorded a few times. Its antigen remains unidentified.

Material: CD4+ T cells from blood, cultured in vitro. The source is a human donor in good health. The chain employs TRBV2 and TRBJ1-3, with D uncertain. CDR3 bases: TGTGCCAGCAGTGTTGGTCTTACACCCTCTGGAAACACCATATATTTT. Its translation: CASSVGLTPSGNTIYF.